These 10 T cell receptor beta chains came from one sample sequenced in a study of beta chain features in type 1 diabetes. All of the isolated RNA was reverse transcribed, so expressed TCRB transcripts were sequenced. Repertoires were generated with immunoSEQ multiplex PCR, while TCRdb's copy carries only in-frame clones and drops some. In the table there are hundreds of thousands of clones, 15% to 18% of which are singletons. The sequenced material came from naive CD4+ T cells from blood. Receptors originate from a man aged 18 to 29 in good health.

This clone was observed a handful of times. This sample includes further DNA sequences coding for the same CDR3. The chain combines TRBV30 with TRBJ1-1, with 7 nucleotides matching TRBD1. Germline loops: CDR1 GTSNPN, CDR2 SVGIG (reference sequence). The trim removed 1 base at V and 1 base at J, leaving 0 bases unmatched. This CDR3 contains 13 residues. The CDR3 DNA sequence: TGTGCCTGGAGTGGACAGGGGAACACTGAAGCTTTCTTT. This sequence encodes CAWSGQGNTEAFF. The variable domain in full, with the rest retrieved from reference TRBV30 and TRBJ1-1, is SQTIHQWPATLVQPVGSPLSLECTVEGTSNPNLYWYRQAAGRGLQLLFYSVGIGQISSEVPQNLSASRPQDRQFILSSKKLLLSDSGFYLCAWSGQGNTEAFFGQGTRLTVV.

The chain carries TRBV6-1 and TRBJ2-3; TRBD1 agrees at 7 bases. CDR1 is MNHNS, CDR2 SASEGT, per germline. The CDR3 is 15 amino acids. V was pared by 6 bases and J by 3 bases, with 9 bases of the junction left unmatched. CDR3 region: CASRKWGTDTDTQYF. CDR3 coding DNA: TGTGCCAGCAGGAAATGGGGGACAGATACAGATACGCAGTATTTT.

A few counts support this clone. The V call is TRBV25-1, the J call TRBJ2-1, with a possible D match to TRBD1 (5 bases). CDR1 and CDR2 (germline): MGHDK, SYGVNS. This CDR3 spans 15 amino acids. Trimming removed 5 bases from V and 9 bases from J, with 20 bases in between. The CDR3 region is CASSQGQSLHGEQFF. Written as DNA, the CDR3 is TGTGCCAGCAGTCAGGGTCAATCCCTACATGGTGAGCAGTTCTTC.

This clone occurred many times. The rearrangement uses TRBV10-3 and TRBJ1-1; D is perhaps TRBD1 (5 bases). Germline CDR1 is ENHRY and CDR2 is SYGVKD. The CDR3 covers 12 residues. V lost 7 bases and J 1 base, leaving 7 bases between the germline ends. The CDR3 reads CAIKGANTEAFF. The CDR3 DNA is TGTGCCATCAAAGGGGCGAACACTGAAGCTTTCTTT.

The CDR3 protein is CASSQDKVQPQHF. CDR3 sequence (DNA): TGTGCCAGCTCACAGGACAAGGTCCAGCCCCAGCATTTT. The chain links TRBV18 to TRBJ1-5, with a possible D match to TRBD1 (5 bases). In germline, CDR1 is KGHSH, CDR2 LQKENI. The CDR3 has 13 amino acids. The V and J ends lost 4 bases and 7 bases respectively, with 11 bases between them. Using reference TRBV18 and TRBJ1-5 for the parts outside the CDR3, the full variable domain is NAGVMQNPRHLVRRRGQEARLRCSPMKGHSHVYWYRQLPEEGLKFMVYLQKENIIDESGMPKERFSAEFPKEGPSILRIQQVVRGDSAAYFCASSQDKVQPQHFGDGTRLSIL.

This clone has just a few counts. The chain uses TRBV15 and TRBJ1-2, with D tentatively TRBD1 (5 bases). The CDR3 spans 16 residues. CDR1 is LNHNV and CDR2 is YYDKDF in the germline V gene (reference sequence). The germline V and J ends were trimmed by 0 bases and 3 bases, with 14 bases remaining between them. CDR3 loop: CATSRDLGDTYYGYTF. CDR3 coding DNA: TGTGCCACCAGCAGAGATCTGGGGGATACATACTATGGCTACACCTTC.

In this sample, this clone turned up a few times. The V and J genes are TRBV19 and TRBJ1-2; maybe TRBD1 (6 bases). The germline gives CDR1 LNHDA, CDR2 SQIVND (reference sequence). The CDR3 covers 14 residues. Trimming left V 8 bases short and J 8 bases short, with 21 bases between. The CDR3 spells CASARVGGIDGYTF. The CDR3 coding sequence is TGTGCCAGTGCCCGTGTGGGGGGCATCGACGGCTACACCTTC.

The sample holds a few counts of this clone. V is TRBV7-2 and J is TRBJ2-3, with TRBD2 matching over 14 bases. The length of the CDR3 is 17 residues. V lost 3 bases, J lost 4 bases, and 6 bases stayed unmatched. CDR1 is SGHTA, CDR2 FQGNSA, per germline. In nucleotides, the CDR3 is TGTGCCAGCAGCTTCGGGACTAGCGGGAGACGGGCAGATACGCAGTATTTT. Protein product: CASSFGTSGRRADTQYF.

This clone was found a few times. The chain has TRBV6-5 and TRBJ2-1; 11 bases are shared with TRBD2. The germline gives CDR1 MNHEY, CDR2 SVGAGI. With 5 bases clipped from V and 9 bases from J, the junction kept 9 bases outside the gene matches. This CDR3 is built from 15 residues. The CDR3 DNA reads as TGTGCCAGCAGTACTTTAGCGGGAGGGCCGTCTGAGCAGTTCTTC. This sequence encodes CASSTLAGGPSEQFF.

The V call is TRBV7-2, the J call TRBJ1-6; 7 bases match TRBD1. After removal of 1 base from V and 9 bases from J, the junction contained 6 bases not matched to a gene. CDR3 size: 15 residues. CDR1 is SGHTA and CDR2 is FQGNSA in the germline V gene. The CDR3 DNA reads as TGTGCCAGCAGCTTAGTGCTTCAGGGGGTTTCACCCCTCCACTTT. Amino acids: CASSLVLQGVSPLHF.